Listed here are 25 T cell receptor beta chains from one sample, sequenced in a study of post-analysis software for immune sequencing data. Their antigens remain unidentified. Findings and limits, study-wide: Patients had higher frequencies than controls of roughly five TRBV segments, including TRBV5-6, TRBV5-1 and TRBV20-1.

Unique molecular identifiers had been added to the TCR beta cDNA libraries. One entry per CDR3 protein results from TCRdb running MiXCR on the PCR reads. The sample yields fewer than 850,000 distinct CDR3 sequences, roughly 50% seen once. The material sequenced was blood. The origin of the receptors is a girl aged 10 to 17 with multiple sclerosis.

A few counts support this clonotype. The chain recombines TRBV12-3 or TRBV12-4 with TRBJ1-5, with D perhaps TRBD1 (6 bases). Trimming took 3 bases from V and 4 from J, leaving 7 bases between them. The CDR3 contains 13 residues. CDR3 in DNA: TGTGCCAGCAGTTTCGACAGGAATCAGCCCCAGCATTTT. Its translation is CASSFDRNQPQHF.

V is TRBV24-1 and J is TRBJ2-3; D remains ambiguous. V lost 4 bases to trimming and J lost 4 bases, with 14 bases between them. Per the germline V gene, CDR1 is KGHDR and CDR2 is SFDVKD. The CDR3 length is 15 residues. CDR3 region: CATSDSGSFADTQYF. CDR3 nucleotide sequence: TGTGCCACCAGTGACTCCGGGTCTTTCGCAGATACGCAGTATTTT.

The chain links TRBV7-2 to TRBJ2-4, with TRBD2 identical over 9 bases. The closer fit of TRBJ2-7 to the DNA end suggests the J call may be wrong. This CDR3 is 15 amino acids long. Germline CDR1 SGHTA, CDR2 FQGNSA. The CDR3 loop reads CASSLEREAIYEQYF. CDR3 in DNA: TGTGCCAGCAGCTTGGAGCGGGAGGCAATCTACGAGCAGTACTTC.

This chain joins TRBV7-2 and TRBJ2-5, with 13 bases aligning to TRBD2. V shed 5 bases and J 1 base; nucleotides not matched to a gene: 7. The CDR3 runs to 17 residues. Germline V CDR1 and CDR2: SGHTA, FQGNSA. CDR3 region: CASSPGTSGMIQETQYF. CDR3 sequence (DNA): TGTGCCAGCAGCCCTGGGACTAGCGGGATGATCCAAGAGACCCAGTACTTC.

The chain joins TRBV7-6 to TRBJ2-1; 11 bases line up with TRBD2. CDR3 size: 22 residues. Germline values: CDR1 SGHVS, CDR2 FNYEAQ. Germline trimming cut 0 bases from V and 4 bases from J; bases unmatched to any gene: 20. CDR3 DNA sequence: TGTGCCAGCAGCTTAGCCGCGATCCTTGAACTAGCGGGGGCCGGGGGTTACAATGAGCAGTTCTTC. It specifies CASSLAAILELAGAGGYNEQFF.

The V gene is TRBV7-9, the J gene TRBJ1-1; 10 bases agree with TRBD1. The CDR3 consists of 14 residues. After removal of 6 bases from V and 4 bases from J, the junction contained 5 bases not matched to a gene. Per germline, CDR1 SEHNR and CDR2 FQNEAQ (reference sequence). CDR3 protein: CASRPDRGPTEAFF. Here the CDR3 DNA reads TGTGCCAGCAGACCAGACAGGGGGCCCACTGAAGCTTTCTTT.

This clonotype was recorded many times. The chain has TRBV20-1 and TRBJ2-3, with a weak D call TRBD2 (6 bases). The CDR3 runs 13 residues. Germline-derived CDR1 and CDR2 are DFQATT and SNEGSKA (reference sequence). V was shortened by 3 bases and J by 0 bases, with 7 bases between the two germline ends. The CDR3 region is CSARGGSTDTQYF. The CDR3 coding sequence is TGCAGTGCTAGGGGGGGAAGCACAGATACGCAGTATTTT.

This clonotype occurred a few times. The chain employs TRBV29-1 and TRBJ2-4; TRBD2 agrees at 11 bases. The J call may be wrong; the DNA end is better matched by TRBJ2-5. The germline gives CDR1 SQVTM, CDR2 ANQGSEA. The length of the CDR3 is 14 residues. This CDR3 is CSVRLAGGVETQYF. CDR3 sequence (DNA): TGCAGCGTCCGGCTAGCGGGAGGCGTGGAGACCCAGTACTTC.

The table lists this clonotype with a few counts. The V and J genes are TRBV6-6 and TRBJ2-1, with D unresolved. Per the germline V gene, CDR1 is MNHNY and CDR2 is SVGAGI (reference sequence). CDR3 length: 13 amino acids. V was pared by 4 bases and J by 5 bases, with 9 bases between. This CDR3 is CASSLEQNNEQFF. The CDR3 nucleotides are TGTGCCAGCAGTTTAGAACAAAACAATGAGCAGTTCTTC.

In its sample, this clonotype was seen a few times. This chain links TRBV20-1 with TRBJ2-1; 10 nucleotides agree with TRBD2. V lost 2 bases to trimming and J lost 0 bases; unmatched junction nucleotides: 4. The V gene's germline CDR1 is DFQATT and CDR2 SNEGSKA (reference sequence). The CDR3 runs to 16 residues. The DNA of the CDR3 is TGCAGTGCTAGACGGACTAGCGGAAACTCCTACAATGAGCAGTTCTTC. Translating it yields CSARRTSGNSYNEQFF.

The chain recombines TRBV20-1 with TRBJ2-1; TRBD2 aligns across 16 bases. CDR1 DFQATT and CDR2 SNEGSKA come from the germline V gene (reference sequence). This CDR3 contains 16 residues. Unmatched junction bases numbered 3, after V lost 1 base and J lost 6 bases. This CDR3 reads CSARAGLAGGVNEQFF. The CDR3 DNA reads TGCAGTGCTAGAGCGGGACTAGCGGGAGGGGTCAATGAGCAGTTCTTC.

The rearrangement uses TRBV15 and TRBJ2-5, with 7 bases that match TRBD1. The CDR3 is made up of 14 amino acids. V was pared by 1 base and J by 3 bases, with 2 bases of the junction left unmatched. Germline V gives CDR1 LNHNV, CDR2 YYDKDF (reference sequence). The CDR3 sequence is CATSRGTGEETQYF. CDR3 sequence (DNA): TGTGCCACCAGCAGAGGTACAGGGGAAGAGACCCAGTACTTC.

This chain links TRBV3-1 with TRBJ2-1, with TRBD2 matching over 9 bases. V lost 1 base, J lost 8 bases, and 12 bases stayed unmatched. Germline V gene lookup returns CDR1 LGHDT and CDR2 YNNKEL (reference sequence). This CDR3 has 17 residues. The CDR3 DNA follows: TGTGCCAGCAGCCAAGGACCGCTAGCGGGACTTGGTCATGAGCAGTTCTTC. Protein: CASSQGPLAGLGHEQFF.

The chain is built from TRBV12-3 or TRBV12-4 and TRBJ2-5; D unclear. The CDR3 has 15 residues. The V end lost 1 base, the J end lost 1 base, and 10 bases lay between the germline ends. The CDR3 reads CASSLGQWLQETQYF. The CDR3 nucleotides are TGTGCCAGCAGTTTAGGGCAGTGGCTCCAAGAGACCCAGTACTTC.

In this sample, this clonotype turned up a few times. V usage is TRBV20-1 and J usage is TRBJ2-3, with D possibly TRBD1 on 5 matching bases. The germline V gene has CDR1 DFQATT and CDR2 SNEGSKA (reference sequence). The V gene lost 6 bases and the J gene lost 12 bases, with 19 bases spanning the gap. CDR3 size: 12 residues. CDR3 bases: TGCAGTGCCATCCTTCCCAGGGCTACACAGTATTTT. Amino acid sequence: CSAILPRATQYF.

The chain combines TRBV6-1 with TRBJ1-1; 8 nucleotides match TRBD1. The CDR3 consists of 15 residues. CDR1 is MNHNS and CDR2 is SASEGT in the germline V gene. V gave up 5 bases and J gave up 4 bases; unmatched junction bases: 9. CDR3 region: CASSPRTGRGTEAFF. In DNA, the CDR3 is TGTGCCAGCAGTCCTCGGACAGGGCGAGGCACTGAAGCTTTCTTT.

The chain combines TRBV7-9 with TRBJ1-4; tentative D call: TRBD1 (6 bases). Trimming took 2 bases from V and 5 from J, leaving 12 bases between them. The CDR3 loop spans 15 amino acids. Germline assignment: CDR1 SEHNR and CDR2 FQNEAQ (reference sequence). CDR3 sequence (DNA): TGTGCCAGCAGCTTATCCTCAGGGGAAAATGAAAAACTGTTTTTT. It specifies CASSLSSGENEKLFF.

The V gene is TRBV15, the J gene TRBJ2-3; D gene ambiguous. The germline V and J ends were trimmed by 0 bases and 0 bases, with 4 bases remaining between them. Per the germline V gene, CDR1 is LNHNV and CDR2 is YYDKDF (reference sequence). This CDR3 comprises 14 residues. CDR3 nucleotides: TGTGCCACCAGCAGAGACGTTAGCACAGATACGCAGTATTTT. The encoded protein is CATSRDVSTDTQYF.

This clonotype came up once. J is TRBJ1-2 and V is TRBV5-5, with D possibly being TRBD1 (6 bases). The CDR3 covers 14 residues. Germline V gives CDR1 SGHKS, CDR2 YYEKEE (reference sequence). Trimming took off 4 bases at V and 4 bases at J, with 14 bases between the two ends. The CDR3 spells CASSPGGAAYGYTF. The CDR3 nucleotides read TGTGCCAGCAGCCCGGGGGGGGCTGCCTATGGCTACACCTTC.

This chain connects TRBV7-8 to TRBJ2-5; perhaps D is TRBD1 or TRBD2 (5 bases each). The germline V gene has CDR1 SGHVS and CDR2 FQNEAQ. This CDR3 region has 15 residues. Trimming took off 4 bases at V and 4 bases at J, with 16 bases between the two ends. The CDR3 loop reads CASSWGRGVAETQYF. CDR3 sequence (DNA): TGTGCCAGCAGCTGGGGCCGGGGAGTGGCAGAGACCCAGTACTTC. The whole variable domain, filled in from reference TRBV7-8 and TRBJ2-5, reads GAGVSQSPRYKVAKRGQDVALRCDPISGHVSLFWYQQALGQGPEFLTYFQNEAQLDKSGLPSDRFFAERPEGSVSTLKIQRTQQEDSAVYLCASSWGRGVAETQYFGPGTRLLVL.

The chain employs TRBV5-1 and TRBJ2-1; tentative D call: TRBD2 (5 bases). Trimming left V 0 bases short and J 3 bases short, with 10 bases between. Germline loops: CDR1 SGHRS, CDR2 YFSETQ. CDR3 size: 15 residues. The CDR3 DNA follows: TGCGCCAGCAGCTTGGGATCGGGGAACTACAATGAGCAGTTCTTC. Amino acids: CASSLGSGNYNEQFF.

This clonotype was found a few times. The chain uses TRBV7-9 and TRBJ2-7; either TRBD1 or TRBD2 may supply D (5 bases each). The germline gives CDR1 SEHNR, CDR2 FQNEAQ (reference sequence). The CDR3 covers 15 residues. V was trimmed by 4 bases and J by 1 base, leaving 14 bases between them. Written as DNA, the CDR3 is TGTGCCAGCAGCTGGGGACGGCCTCCTTCCTACGAGCAGTACTTC. This gives the protein CASSWGRPPSYEQYF.

This clonotype was observed a few times. The CDR3 region has the DNA TGTGCCAGCAGTCTCACAGGGGGCGCGGGATCACCCCTCCACTTT. It encodes CASSLTGGAGSPLHF. The rearrangement joins TRBV12-3 or TRBV12-4 to TRBJ1-6; 9 bases are shared with TRBD1. CDR3 length: 15 amino acids. V lost 5 bases and J lost 10; bases outside the gene matches: 9.

Only a few counts were recorded for this clonotype. It may be a read error: a sequence one base away is much more abundant. The V and J genes are TRBV6-5 and TRBJ2-3; TRBD2 matches at 9 bases. The CDR3 has 13 amino acids. CDR1 and CDR2 (germline): MNHEY, SVGAGI. V was clipped by 7 bases and J by 4 bases; unmatched bases: 3. In DNA, the CDR3 is TGTGCCAGCAACTTAGCGGGAGCAGATACGCAGTATTTT. As protein: CASNLAGADTQYF.

The rearrangement uses TRBV29-1 and TRBJ2-3; D call uncertain. The V gene's germline CDR1 is SQVTM and CDR2 ANQGSEA. This CDR3 spans 12 amino acids. V lost 4 bases to trimming and J lost 1 base, with 6 bases between them. The CDR3 bases are TGCAGCGTTGTGCCCCGCACAGATACGCAGTATTTT. It encodes CSVVPRTDTQYF.